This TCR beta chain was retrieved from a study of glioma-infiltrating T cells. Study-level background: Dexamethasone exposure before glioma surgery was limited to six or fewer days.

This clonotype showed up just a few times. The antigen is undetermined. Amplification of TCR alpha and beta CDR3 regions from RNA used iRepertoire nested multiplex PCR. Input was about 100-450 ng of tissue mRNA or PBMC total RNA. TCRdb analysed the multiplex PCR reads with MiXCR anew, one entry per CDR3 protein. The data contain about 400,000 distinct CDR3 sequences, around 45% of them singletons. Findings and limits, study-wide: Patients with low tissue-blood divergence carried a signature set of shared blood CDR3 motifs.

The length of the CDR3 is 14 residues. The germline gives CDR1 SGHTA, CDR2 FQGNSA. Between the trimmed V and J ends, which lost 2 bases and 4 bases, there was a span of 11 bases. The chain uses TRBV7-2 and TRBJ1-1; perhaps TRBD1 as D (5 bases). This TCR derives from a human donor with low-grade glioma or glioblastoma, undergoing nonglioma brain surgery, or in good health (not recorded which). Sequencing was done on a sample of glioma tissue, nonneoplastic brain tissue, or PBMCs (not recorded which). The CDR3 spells CASSLWGDLTEAFF. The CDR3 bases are TGTGCCAGCAGCTTATGGGGGGACCTCACTGAAGCTTTCTTT.